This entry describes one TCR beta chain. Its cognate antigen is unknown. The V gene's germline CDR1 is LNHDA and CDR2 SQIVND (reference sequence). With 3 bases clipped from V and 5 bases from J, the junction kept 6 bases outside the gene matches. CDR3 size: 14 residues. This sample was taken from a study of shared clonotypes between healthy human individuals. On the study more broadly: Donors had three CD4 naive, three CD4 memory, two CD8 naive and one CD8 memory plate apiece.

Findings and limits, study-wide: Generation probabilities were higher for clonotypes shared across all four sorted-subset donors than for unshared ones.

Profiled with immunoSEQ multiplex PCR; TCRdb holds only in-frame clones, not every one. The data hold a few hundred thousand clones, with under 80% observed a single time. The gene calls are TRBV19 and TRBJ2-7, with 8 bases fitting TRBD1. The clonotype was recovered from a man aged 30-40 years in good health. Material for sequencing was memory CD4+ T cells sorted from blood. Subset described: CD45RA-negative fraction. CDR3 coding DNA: TGTGCCAGTAGTATCCGCCCGACAGGGGACGAGCAGTACTTC. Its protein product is CASSIRPTGDEQYF. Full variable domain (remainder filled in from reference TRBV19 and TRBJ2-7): DGGITQSPKYLFRKEGQNVTLSCEQNLNHDAMYWYRQDPGQGLRLIYYSQIVNDFQKGDIAEGYSVSREKKESFPLTVTSAQKNPTAFYLCASSIRPTGDEQYFGPGTRLTVT.